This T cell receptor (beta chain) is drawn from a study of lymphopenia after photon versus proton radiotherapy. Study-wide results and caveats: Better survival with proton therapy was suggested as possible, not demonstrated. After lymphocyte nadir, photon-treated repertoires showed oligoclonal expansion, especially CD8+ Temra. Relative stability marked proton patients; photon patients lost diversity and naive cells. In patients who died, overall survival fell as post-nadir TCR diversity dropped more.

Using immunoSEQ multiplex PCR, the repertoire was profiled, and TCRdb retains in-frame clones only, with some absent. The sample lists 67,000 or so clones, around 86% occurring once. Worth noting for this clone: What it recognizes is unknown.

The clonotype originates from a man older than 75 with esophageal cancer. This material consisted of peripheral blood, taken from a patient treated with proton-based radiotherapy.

The CDR3 sequence is CASSLAGPGLAEQFF. In DNA form, the CDR3 reads TGTGCCAGCAGCTTAGCCGGGCCAGGCTTGGCAGAGCAGTTCTTC. The chain recombines TRBV7-2 with TRBJ2-1, with D hard to call. The V gene's germline CDR1 is SGHTA and CDR2 FQGNSA. Trimming stripped 0 bases from V and 10 bases from J, with 16 bases between. The CDR3 is 15 residues long.